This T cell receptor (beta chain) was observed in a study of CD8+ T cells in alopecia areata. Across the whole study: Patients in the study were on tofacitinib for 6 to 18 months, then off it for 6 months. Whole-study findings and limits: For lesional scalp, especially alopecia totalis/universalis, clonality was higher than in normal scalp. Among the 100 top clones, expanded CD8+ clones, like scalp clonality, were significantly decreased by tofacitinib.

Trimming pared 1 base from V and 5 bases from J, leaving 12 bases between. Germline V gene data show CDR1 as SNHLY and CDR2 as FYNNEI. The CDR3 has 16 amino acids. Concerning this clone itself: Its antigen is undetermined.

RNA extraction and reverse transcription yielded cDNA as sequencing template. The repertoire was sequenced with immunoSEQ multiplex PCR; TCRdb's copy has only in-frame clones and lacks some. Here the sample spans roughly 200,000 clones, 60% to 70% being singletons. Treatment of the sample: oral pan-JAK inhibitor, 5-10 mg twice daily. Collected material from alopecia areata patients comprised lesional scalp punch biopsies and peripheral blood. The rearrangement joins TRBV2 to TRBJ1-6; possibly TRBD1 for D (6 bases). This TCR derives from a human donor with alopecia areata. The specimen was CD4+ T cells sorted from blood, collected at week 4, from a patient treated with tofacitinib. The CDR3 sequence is CASSEEAQGNNSPLHF. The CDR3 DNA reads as TGTGCCAGCAGTGAAGAGGCACAGGGCAATAATTCACCCCTCCACTTT.